The following is a TCR beta chain sequence with its context. The antigen remains undetermined. The PCR employed 60 Vbeta primers together with 13 Jbeta primers. Under the authors' procedure: Unique TCR beta chains totaled about 73 million in a later count, with roughly 10 million of them shared. Repertoires were generated with immunoSEQ multiplex PCR, while TCRdb's copy carries only in-frame clones and drops some. The DNA gave D and trimming, while V, J and clone size come from that table. The sample has around 190,000 clones, about 80% seen once; the top ten hold about 2.7%. This CDR3 has 15 residues. Germline V gene lookup returns CDR1 LNHDA and CDR2 SQIVND (reference sequence). The ends lost 5 bases at V and 4 bases at J; junction bases unmatched: 6. The data stem from a study of cytomegalovirus exposure and HLA in healthy donors. General study findings and limits: Later work associated roughly 15,000 TCR beta sequences with HLA alleles at 0.05 false discovery rate.

Sequencing was done on a sample of PBMCs. The source of this sequence is a young woman in good health and CMV-seronegative. The chain couples TRBV19 to TRBJ2-7; 12 positions match TRBD1. This CDR3 reads CASSVPGQGAYEQYF. The CDR3 region has the DNA TGTGCCAGTAGTGTACCGGGACAGGGGGCATACGAGCAGTACTTC.